This TCR beta chain was sequenced for a study of blood T cell repertoires in COVID-19. The germline CDR1 and CDR2 sequences are SGHRS and YFSETQ. Trimming took 4 bases from V and 0 from J; bases not matched to a gene: 1. CDR3 length: 14 amino acids. Clones were sequenced by immunoSEQ multiplex PCR, and TCRdb holds only the in-frame ones, with some missing. The table shows a few hundred thousand clones, with approximately 88% occurring only once. Cohort placement rested on clinical history that participants reported themselves. The TCR originated in a man in his late teens or twenties with acute COVID-19. V gene TRBV5-1 combines with J gene TRBJ2-7; TRBD1 matches 10 bases. The source material was PBMCs or T cells enriched from blood (not recorded which). CDR3 DNA sequence: TGCGCCAGCAGCCGGACAGGGGGCTCCTACGAGCAGTACTTC. Translation: CASSRTGGSYEQYF.